This T cell receptor beta chain was observed in a study of shared clonotypes between healthy human individuals (dated by TCRdb to about 2020). At the level of the whole study: The cohort comprised a couple of women and a few men aged 18 to 49 years. For each donor, three plates each were used for CD4 naive and CD4 memory, two plates were used for CD8 naive, and one plate was used for CD8 memory. The study deeply sequenced blood TCR repertoires of roughly five healthy adults to estimate repertoire size and the extent of clonotype sharing between individuals. To increase sequencing depth and limit assay-specific biases, different laboratories used diverse techniques to prepare libraries and sequence TCR repertoires. Between about 0.85 and 8.9 billion PBMCs per donor were obtained by leukapheresis.

About this clone itself: It lacks a known antigen. Base qualities were left out, and no much larger clone turns up one base away.

The donors were healthy, HIV-negative adults with no recently reported acute infections or vaccinations. Every donor was a Caucasian adult living in Nashville, Tennessee, USA. Magnetic negative selection was used to enrich CD4+ T cells, after which naive cells were positively selected on CD45RA and the negative fraction became the memory subset. After blood collection by leukapheresis, PBMCs were isolated using Ficoll-Histopaque density gradient centrifugation and then cryopreserved in the vapor phase of liquid nitrogen. Analytical flow cytometry was used to check the purity and quantity of every magnetically sorted T cell population. Each sorted fraction had its genomic DNA isolated and then quantified by UV absorbance on a Nanodrop 2000c. Findings and caveats that apply to the study as a whole: Estimated clonotype richness was generally larger for naive than for memory subsets. Sharing across several donors was observed for 5% to 6.5% of naive CD4, over 3% of naive CD8, about 2.5% of memory CD4, and around 0.42% of memory CD8 clonotypes. Pairwise subsampling indicated that sequencing depth was expected to affect the degree of clonotype sharing among donors. Compared with non-shared clonotypes, the clonotypes found in all four sorted-subset donors had higher generation probabilities. Sampling was restricted to blood, and TCR repertoires in tissue are likely to differ from TCR repertoires in blood. The small number of donors limited the genetic and exposure-history diversity represented. Even with the large sequencing depth, rarefaction of the sorted-subset datasets indicated that sequencing was incomplete.

The germline V gene specifies SGHDN as CDR1 and FVKESK as CDR2. Cut back by 8 bases and 3 bases, the V and J ends lie 20 bases apart. Reading from cysteine to phenylalanine, the CDR3 counts 15 amino acids. The only DNA kept is the CDR3, 45 bases in frame from the first base. TCR CDR3 regions were amplified from genomic DNA by multiplex PCR using the deep immunoSEQ assay. For each cell subset, the extracted genomic DNA was distributed evenly across all wells of several immunoSEQ 96-well plates, and each plate served as one replicate. Each replicate PCR for sorted subsets received roughly 0.2 ug genomic DNA, equal to roughly 33,000 T cell genomes. The purified libraries were quantified using a Qubit 3.0 fluorometer, sized with a Bioanalyzer 2100, and then quantified again using the KAPA Library Quantification kit. A separate single-read 150-cycle Illumina NextSeq 550 flow cell was used to sequence each immunoSEQ 96-well plate. The paper's data handling went like this. The immunoSEQ output contained only junctional sequences without quality scores, so filtering could not match that applied to full-length reads. Sequences were annotated with PyIR, a Python wrapper for IgBLAST v1.9, using IMGT germline references to assign V/J genes and CDR3. Any read was removed if the V/J assignment was weak (E-value above 1e-6), the CDR3 was missing, or the read contained stop codons, out-of-frame junctions, or ambiguous translated residues. V3J clonotypes were defined as sequences sharing the same inferred V gene, J gene, and CDR3 amino acid sequence. Percentage overlap between repertoires was computed as shared unique clonotypes divided by the size of the smaller repertoire. RTK rarefaction, the Chao1 estimator, and Recon v2.1 estimates of unobserved clonotypes were used to assess repertoire richness. For all TCRbeta clonotypes obtained by the gDNA method from several donors, generation probabilities were computed with OLGA. Sourced from immuneACCESS, this table was stored by TCRdb with only in-frame sequences that have V and J called. A share of the clones is absent; for the studies checked, an unresolved V gene accounts for under half, and the remainder has no known explanation. That table is the source of V, J and clone size, and D and trimming were worked out from the DNA. The sample table lists approximately 700,000 clones, 60% to 75% of them with a count of one. Of the sample, around 1.7% falls within the top ten clones.

Sequenced material: memory CD4+ T cells sorted from blood. The sample's cell subset or site, from its label and the paper: CD45RA-negative fraction. The chain links TRBV14 with TRBJ2-7; TRBD1 is possibly the D segment (6 matching bases). This receptor was obtained from a young woman in good health. CDR3 loop: CASRTSTGSNYEQYF. The bases are TGTGCCAGCCGTACCTCGACAGGTTCTAACTACGAGCAGTACTTC.